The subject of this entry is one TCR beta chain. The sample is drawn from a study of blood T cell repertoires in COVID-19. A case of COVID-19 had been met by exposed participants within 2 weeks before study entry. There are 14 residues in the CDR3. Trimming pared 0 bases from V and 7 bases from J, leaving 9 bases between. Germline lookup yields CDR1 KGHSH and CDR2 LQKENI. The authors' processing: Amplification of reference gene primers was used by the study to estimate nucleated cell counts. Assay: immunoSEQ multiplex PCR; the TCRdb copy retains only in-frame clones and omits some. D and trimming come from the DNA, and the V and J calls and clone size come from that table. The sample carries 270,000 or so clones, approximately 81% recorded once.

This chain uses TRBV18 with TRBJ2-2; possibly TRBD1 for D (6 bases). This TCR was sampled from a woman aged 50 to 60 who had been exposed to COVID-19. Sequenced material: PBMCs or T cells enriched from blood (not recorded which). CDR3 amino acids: CASSPPTGNGELFF. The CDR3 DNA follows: TGTGCCAGCTCACCACCTACAGGGAACGGGGAGCTGTTTTTT.